These 8 T cell receptor beta chains were all obtained from the same sample, sequenced in a study of PD-1 blockade in classical Hodgkin lymphoma. Time point meaning: newly diagnosed, previously untreated cHL patient sample. Clones were sequenced by immunoSEQ multiplex PCR, and TCRdb holds only the in-frame ones, with some missing. This sample has 45,000 to 60,000 clones, with approximately 91% found just once. The sample comprised peripheral blood mononuclear cells (PBMCs). These receptors came from a human donor with classical Hodgkin lymphoma.

The rearrangement joins TRBV30 to TRBJ2-1; 10 bases agree with TRBD2. The CDR3 extends over 14 amino acids. Unmatched junction bases numbered 10, after V lost 5 bases and J lost 9 bases. Germline V gene data show CDR1 as GTSNPN and CDR2 as SVGIG (reference sequence). CDR3 residues: CAWLIAGGSGEQFF. The CDR3 nucleotides read TGTGCCTGGCTTATAGCGGGAGGCTCTGGTGAGCAGTTCTTC. Filled out from reference TRBV30 and TRBJ2-1, the complete variable domain reads SQTIHQWPATLVQPVGSPLSLECTVEGTSNPNLYWYRQAAGRGLQLLFYSVGIGQISSEVPQNLSASRPQDRQFILSSKKLLLSDSGFYLCAWLIAGGSGEQFFGPGTRLTVL.

V usage is TRBV28 and J usage is TRBJ2-5; 9 nucleotides align to TRBD1. The V gene end was trimmed by 3 bases and the J gene end by 4 bases; junction bases not matched to a gene: 6. Germline loops: CDR1 MDHEN, CDR2 SYDVKM. The CDR3 length is 15 residues. CDR3 nucleotide sequence: TGTGCCAGCAGTTTCCCTCGGGACAGGGCAGAGACCCAGTACTTC. It encodes CASSFPRDRAETQYF.

The chain recombines TRBV5-4 with TRBJ2-5, with TRBD2 matching 9 bases. V trimming: 6 bases; J trimming: 3 bases; junction bases outside the gene matches: 6. Germline lookup yields CDR1 SGHNT and CDR2 YYREEE (reference sequence). This CDR3 spans 14 amino acids. The CDR3 region is CASTLGLAEETQYF. CDR3 DNA sequence: TGTGCCAGCACCCTGGGACTAGCAGAAGAGACCCAGTACTTC.

This chain joins TRBV9 and TRBJ2-7, with D possibly being TRBD1 (6 bases). Germline CDR1 SGDLS, CDR2 YYNGEE. This CDR3 has 14 amino acids. Trimming cost V 3 bases and J 6 bases, with 16 bases left between them. The CDR3 protein is CASSAQPDSAEQYF. The CDR3 bases are TGTGCCAGCAGCGCCCAACCGGACAGTGCCGAGCAGTACTTC.

The CDR3 region has the DNA TGTGCCAGCAGCTCAAGTCGCTGGGAGACCCAGTACTTC. Its protein product is CASSSSRWETQYF. V gene TRBV7-8 combines with J gene TRBJ2-5; D remains unclear. The CDR3 has 13 residues. Trimming took 4 bases from V and 5 from J, leaving 11 bases between them. Germline CDR1 is SGHVS and CDR2 is FQNEAQ.

CDR3 loop: CATSGLPGQGNEKLFF. DNA of the CDR3: TGTGCCACCAGCGGCCTACCGGGACAGGGGAATGAAAAACTGTTTTTT. This rearrangement joins TRBV15 to TRBJ1-4, with 10 positions matching TRBD1. This CDR3 spans 16 amino acids. The trim removed 5 bases at V and 5 bases at J, leaving 8 bases unmatched. The germline V gene encodes CDR1 LNHNV and CDR2 YYDKDF (reference sequence).

This clone occurred a few times. J is TRBJ1-5 and V is TRBV7-6; D call uncertain. Germline values: CDR1 SGHVS, CDR2 FNYEAQ. CDR3 length: 14 residues. Trimming took 1 base from V and 5 from J, leaving 9 bases between them. CDR3 residues: CASSLDRGYQPQHF. The CDR3 DNA reads as TGTGCCAGCAGCTTAGACAGAGGGTATCAGCCCCAGCATTTT. Full variable domain (rest looked up from reference TRBV7-6 and TRBJ1-5): GAGVSQSPRYKVTKRGQDVALRCDPISGHVSLYWYRQALGQGPEFLTYFNYEAQQDKSGLPNDRFSAERPEGSISTLTIQRTEQRDSAMYRCASSLDRGYQPQHFGDGTRLSIL.

V gene TRBV7-9 combines with J gene TRBJ1-1; tentative D call: TRBD1 (5 bases). V lost 5 bases to trimming and J lost 0 bases, with 10 bases between them. CDR3 length equals 14 residues. Germline CDR1 is SEHNR and CDR2 is FQNEAQ (reference sequence). CDR3 bases: TGTGCCAGCAGCGAGGGACTGATGAACACTGAAGCTTTCTTT. Its translation is CASSEGLMNTEAFF.